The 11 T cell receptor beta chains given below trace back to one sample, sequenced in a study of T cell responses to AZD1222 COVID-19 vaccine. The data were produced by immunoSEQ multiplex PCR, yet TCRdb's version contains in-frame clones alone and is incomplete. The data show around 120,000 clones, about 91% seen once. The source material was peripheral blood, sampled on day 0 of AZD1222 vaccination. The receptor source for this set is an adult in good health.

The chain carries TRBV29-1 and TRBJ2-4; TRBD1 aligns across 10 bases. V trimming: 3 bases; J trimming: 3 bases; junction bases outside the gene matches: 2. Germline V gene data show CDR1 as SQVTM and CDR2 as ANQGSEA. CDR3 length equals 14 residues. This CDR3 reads CSVEDRGDKNIQYF. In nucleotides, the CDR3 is TGCAGCGTTGAGGACAGGGGGGACAAAAACATTCAGTACTTC.

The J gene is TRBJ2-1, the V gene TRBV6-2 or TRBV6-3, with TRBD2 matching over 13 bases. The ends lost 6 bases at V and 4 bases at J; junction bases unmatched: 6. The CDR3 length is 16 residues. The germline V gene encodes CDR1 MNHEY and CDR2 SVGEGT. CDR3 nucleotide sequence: TGTGCCAGCAGCCTGGGACTAGCGGGACTGTACAATGAGCAGTTCTTC. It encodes CASSLGLAGLYNEQFF.

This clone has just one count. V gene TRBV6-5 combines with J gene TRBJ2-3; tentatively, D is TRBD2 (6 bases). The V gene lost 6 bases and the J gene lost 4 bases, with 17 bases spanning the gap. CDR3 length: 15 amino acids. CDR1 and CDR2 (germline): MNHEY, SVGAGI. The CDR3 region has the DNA TGTGCCAGCAGCTTTTCGGGGGAGAGGTCAGATACGCAGTATTTT. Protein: CASSFSGERSDTQYF.

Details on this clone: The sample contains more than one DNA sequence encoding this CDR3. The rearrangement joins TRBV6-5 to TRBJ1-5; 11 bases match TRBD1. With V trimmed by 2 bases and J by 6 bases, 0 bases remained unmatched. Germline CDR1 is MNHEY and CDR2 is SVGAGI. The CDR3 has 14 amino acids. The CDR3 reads CASSYGTGGQPQHF. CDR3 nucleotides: TGTGCCAGCAGTTACGGGACAGGGGGTCAGCCCCAGCATTTT.

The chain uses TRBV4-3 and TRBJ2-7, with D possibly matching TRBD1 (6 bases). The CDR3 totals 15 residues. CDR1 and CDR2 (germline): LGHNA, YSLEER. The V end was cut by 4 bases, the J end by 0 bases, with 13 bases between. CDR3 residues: CASSPNPGHSYEQYF. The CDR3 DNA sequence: TGCGCCAGCAGCCCGAACCCGGGACACTCCTACGAGCAGTACTTC.

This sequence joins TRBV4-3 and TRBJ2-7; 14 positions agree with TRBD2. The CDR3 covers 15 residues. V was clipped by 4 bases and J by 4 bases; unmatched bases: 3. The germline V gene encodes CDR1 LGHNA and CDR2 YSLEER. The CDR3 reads CASSPGLAGGYEQYF. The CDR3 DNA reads TGCGCCAGCAGCCCCGGACTAGCGGGAGGTTACGAGCAGTACTTC.

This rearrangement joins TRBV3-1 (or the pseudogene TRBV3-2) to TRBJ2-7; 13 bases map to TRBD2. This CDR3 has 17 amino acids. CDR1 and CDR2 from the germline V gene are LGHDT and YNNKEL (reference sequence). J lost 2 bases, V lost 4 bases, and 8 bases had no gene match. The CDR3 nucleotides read TGTGCCAGCAGCCTCCAAAGGGGACTAGCGGGGCCCTACGAGCAGTACTTC. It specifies CASSLQRGLAGPYEQYF.

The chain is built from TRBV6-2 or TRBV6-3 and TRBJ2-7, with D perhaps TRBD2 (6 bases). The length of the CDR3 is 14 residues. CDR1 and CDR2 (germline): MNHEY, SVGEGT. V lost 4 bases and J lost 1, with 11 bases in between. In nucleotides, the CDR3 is TGTGCCAGCAGTTTGAGACTAGAATCCTACGAGCAGTACTTC. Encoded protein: CASSLRLESYEQYF.

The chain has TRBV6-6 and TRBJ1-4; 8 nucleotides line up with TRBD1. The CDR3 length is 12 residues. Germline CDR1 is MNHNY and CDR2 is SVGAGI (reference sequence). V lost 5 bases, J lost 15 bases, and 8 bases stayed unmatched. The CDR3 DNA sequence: TGTGCCAGCAGTCTACTACAGGGGGATGTGTTTTTT. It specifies CASSLLQGDVFF.

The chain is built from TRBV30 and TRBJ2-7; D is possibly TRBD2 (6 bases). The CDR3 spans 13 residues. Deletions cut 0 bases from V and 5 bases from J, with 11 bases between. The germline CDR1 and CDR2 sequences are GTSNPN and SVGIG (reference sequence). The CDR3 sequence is CAWSVVGGNEQYF. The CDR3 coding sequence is TGTGCCTGGAGTGTAGTGGGAGGAAACGAGCAGTACTTC.

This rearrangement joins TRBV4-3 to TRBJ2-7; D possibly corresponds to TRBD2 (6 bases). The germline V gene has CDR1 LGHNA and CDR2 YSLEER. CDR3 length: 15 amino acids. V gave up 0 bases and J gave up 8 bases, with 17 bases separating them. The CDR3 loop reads CASSQDRGWGAKQYF. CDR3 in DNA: TGCGCCAGCAGCCAAGACCGGGGGTGGGGCGCGAAGCAGTACTTC.